What follows are 3 T cell receptor beta chains derived from one specimen sequenced in a study of CD8 T cells in ankylosing spondylitis. TCRdb itself ran the 5' RACE reads through MiXCR, one entry per CDR3 protein. The sample carries roughly 200,000 distinct CDR3 sequences, 20% to 30% recorded once. The sequenced sample was blood, either unsorted or a sorted T cell fraction (not recorded which). The receptors originated from a male donor with ankylosing spondylitis or in good health (not recorded which).

CDR3 sequence reads: CATNGRVAGELFF. The CDR3 coding sequence is TGTGCCACCAACGGCAGGGTAGCCGGGGAGCTGTTTTTT. This chain joins TRBV15 and TRBJ2-2, with D perhaps matching TRBD1 (5 bases). There are 13 residues in the CDR3. Trimming removed 7 bases at V and 6 bases at J, with 12 bases between. Germline loops: CDR1 LNHNV, CDR2 YYDKDF (reference sequence).

As DNA, the CDR3 is TGTGCCAGCAGCTTAGAACAGGGCGTCTACGAGCAGTACTTC. Residues: CASSLEQGVYEQYF. The rearrangement joins TRBV7-2 to TRBJ2-7; possible D gene TRBD1, 6 bases. Germline V gene lookup returns CDR1 SGHTA and CDR2 FQGNSA. V was trimmed by 1 base and J by 3 bases, leaving 10 bases between them. This CDR3 has 14 amino acids.

This clonotype came up many times. V is TRBV5-1 and J is TRBJ2-3, with no clear D. The CDR3 has 17 residues. Trimming took 0 bases from V and 0 from J, leaving 14 bases between them. Germline loops: CDR1 SGHRS, CDR2 YFSETQ. CDR3 coding DNA: TGCGCCAGCAGCTTGGGAAATGGCGGCCCGAGCACAGATACGCAGTATTTT. Amino acid sequence: CASSLGNGGPSTDTQYF.